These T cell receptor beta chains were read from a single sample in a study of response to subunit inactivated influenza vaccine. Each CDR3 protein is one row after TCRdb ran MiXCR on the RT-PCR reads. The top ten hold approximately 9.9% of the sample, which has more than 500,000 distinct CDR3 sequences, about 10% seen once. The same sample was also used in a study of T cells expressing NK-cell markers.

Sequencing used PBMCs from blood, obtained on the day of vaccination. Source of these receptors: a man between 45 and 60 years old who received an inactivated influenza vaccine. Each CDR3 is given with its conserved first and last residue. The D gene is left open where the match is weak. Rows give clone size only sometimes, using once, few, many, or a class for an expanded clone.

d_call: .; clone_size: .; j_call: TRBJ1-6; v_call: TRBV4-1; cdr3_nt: TGCGCCAGCAGCCCCTTCGGGGGCATTTCACCCCTCCACTTT; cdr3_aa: CASSPFGGISPLHF
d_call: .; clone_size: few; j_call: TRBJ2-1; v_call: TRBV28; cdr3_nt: TGTGCCAGCACTTTGGGTGGCCAGGCTGCCTACAATGAGCAGTTCTTC; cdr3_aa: CASTLGGQAAYNEQFF
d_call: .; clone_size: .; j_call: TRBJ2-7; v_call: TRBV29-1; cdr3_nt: TGCAGCGTTGAAGATGCGCGACAGTACGAGCAGTACTTC; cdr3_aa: CSVEDARQYEQYF
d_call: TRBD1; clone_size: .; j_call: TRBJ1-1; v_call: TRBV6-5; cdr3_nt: TGTGCCAGCAGTTACCCCCCCGGGACAGGGGGCTTTGCTTTCTTT; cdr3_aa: CASSYPPGTGGFAFF
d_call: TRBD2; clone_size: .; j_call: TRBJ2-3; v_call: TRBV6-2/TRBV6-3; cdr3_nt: TGTGCCAGCAGGCGGACTAGCGGGAGTTCTAATACGCAGTATTTT; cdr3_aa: CASRRTSGSSNTQYF
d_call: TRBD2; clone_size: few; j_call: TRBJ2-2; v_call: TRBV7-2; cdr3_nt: TGTGCCAGCAGCTTAGTCGGGACTAGCGGAAACACCGGGGAGCTGTTTTTT; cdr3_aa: CASSLVGTSGNTGELFF
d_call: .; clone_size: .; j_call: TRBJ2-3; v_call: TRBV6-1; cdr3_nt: TGTGCCACCAACAGCGGGCGAGAAGATACGCAGTATTTT; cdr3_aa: CATNSGREDTQYF
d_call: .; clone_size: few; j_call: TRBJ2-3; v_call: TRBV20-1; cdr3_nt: TGCAGTGCTAGATGGGCAGATACGCAGTATTTT; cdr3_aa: CSARWADTQYF
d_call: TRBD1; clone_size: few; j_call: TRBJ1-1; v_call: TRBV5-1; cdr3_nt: TGCGCCAGCAGCTTGGGAGGGCTCACAGGGGGACTGAACACTGAAGCTTTCTTT; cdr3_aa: CASSLGGLTGGLNTEAFF
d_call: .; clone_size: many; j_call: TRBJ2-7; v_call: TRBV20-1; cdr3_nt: TGCAGTGCTAGACTAGCCTCCTACGAGCAGTACTTC; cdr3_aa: CSARLASYEQYF
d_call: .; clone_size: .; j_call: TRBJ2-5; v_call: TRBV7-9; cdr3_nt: TGTGCCAGCAGCCAGGTCGGGGCAGGGAGTATCCAAGAGACCCAGTACTTC; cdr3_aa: CASSQVGAGSIQETQYF
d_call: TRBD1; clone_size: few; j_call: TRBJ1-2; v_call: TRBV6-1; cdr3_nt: TGTGCCAGCAATCCCGGGACAGGGGATCATGGCTACACCTTC; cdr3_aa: CASNPGTGDHGYTF
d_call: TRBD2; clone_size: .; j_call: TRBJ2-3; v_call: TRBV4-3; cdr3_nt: TGCGCCAGCAGCCAAGATTGGGCTAGCGGGGGCACAGATACGCAGTATTTT; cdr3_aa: CASSQDWASGGTDTQYF
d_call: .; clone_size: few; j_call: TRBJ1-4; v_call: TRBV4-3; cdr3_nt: TGCGCCAGCAGCCAAGTGACGGTTAATGAAAAACTGTTTTTT; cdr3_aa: CASSQVTVNEKLFF
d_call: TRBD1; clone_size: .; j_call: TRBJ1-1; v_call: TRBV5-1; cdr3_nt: TGCGCCAGCAGCTTGGGAGGGGCCAACAGGGGCACTGAAGCTTTCTTT; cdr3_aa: CASSLGGANRGTEAFF
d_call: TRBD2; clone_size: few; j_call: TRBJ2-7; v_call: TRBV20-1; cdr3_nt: TGCAGTGCTCCATTTACTAGCGTGCCCTACGAGCAGTACTTC; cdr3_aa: CSAPFTSVPYEQYF
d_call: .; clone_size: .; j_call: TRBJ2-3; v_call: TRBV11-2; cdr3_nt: TGTGCCAGCAGTCCCTCAAAGTCCTGGCGGCCCGGTGGGGGTGATACGCAGTATTTT; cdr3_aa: CASSPSKSWRPGGGDTQYF
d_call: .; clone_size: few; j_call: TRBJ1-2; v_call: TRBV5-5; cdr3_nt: TGTGCCAGCAGCTTGGTCGGGTTGGACAACTATGGCTACACCTTC; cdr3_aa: CASSLVGLDNYGYTF
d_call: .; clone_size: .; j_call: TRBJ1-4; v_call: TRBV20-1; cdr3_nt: TGCAGTGCTTTCGACAGAAGGGAGGAAAAACTGTTTTTT; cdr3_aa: CSAFDRREEKLFF
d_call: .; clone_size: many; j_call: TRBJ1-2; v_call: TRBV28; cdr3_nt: TGTGCCAGCAGTTTGGCCGCGGCGGGGTATGGCTACACCTTC; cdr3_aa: CASSLAAAGYGYTF
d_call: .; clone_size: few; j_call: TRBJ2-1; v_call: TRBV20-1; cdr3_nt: TGCAGTGCTAGAAGCTATCTGGCCGAGCAGTTCTTC; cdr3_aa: CSARSYLAEQFF
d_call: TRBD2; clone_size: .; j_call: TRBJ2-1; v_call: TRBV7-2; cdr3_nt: TGTGCCAGCAGCTCTAGCGGGAGCCTCTACAATGAGCAGTTCTTC; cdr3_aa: CASSSSGSLYNEQFF
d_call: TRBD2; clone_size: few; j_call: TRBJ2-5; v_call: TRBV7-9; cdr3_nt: TGTGCCAGCAGCTTAGTTTCGCGGGGGGACCAAGAGACCCAGTACTTC; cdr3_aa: CASSLVSRGDQETQYF
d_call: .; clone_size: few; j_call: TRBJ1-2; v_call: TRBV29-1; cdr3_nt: TGCAGCGTTGAAGGAGGGACGGACTATGGCTACACCTTC; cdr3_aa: CSVEGGTDYGYTF
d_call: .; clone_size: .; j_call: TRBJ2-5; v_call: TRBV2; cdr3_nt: TGTGCCAGCAGTAGATCCCAGGGGCCCCATCAAGAGACCCAGTACTTC; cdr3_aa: CASSRSQGPHQETQYF
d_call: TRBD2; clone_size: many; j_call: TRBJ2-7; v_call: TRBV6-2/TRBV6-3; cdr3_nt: TGTGCCAGCAGTTACCTGGCTAGCGGGAGTCTCGACGAGCAGTACTTC; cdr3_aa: CASSYLASGSLDEQYF
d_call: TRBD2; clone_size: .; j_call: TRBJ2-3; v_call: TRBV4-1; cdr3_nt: TGCGCCAGCAGCCACGGACTAGCGGGGGCGGAAGATACGCAGTATTTT; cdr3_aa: CASSHGLAGAEDTQYF
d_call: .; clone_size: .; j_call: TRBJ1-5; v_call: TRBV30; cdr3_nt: TGTGCCTGGAGTTCTAGGGGGGTAGAGCCCCAGCATTTT; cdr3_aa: CAWSSRGVEPQHF
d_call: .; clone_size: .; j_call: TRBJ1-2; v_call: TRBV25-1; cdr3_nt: TGTGCCAGCAGTGAATTGGGCACCGCGGGTTATGGCTACACCTTC; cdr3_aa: CASSELGTAGYGYTF
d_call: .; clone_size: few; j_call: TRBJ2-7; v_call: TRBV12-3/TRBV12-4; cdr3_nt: TGTGCCAGCAGTTTTTCGGGGCCGACCTACGAGCAGTACTTC; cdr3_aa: CASSFSGPTYEQYF
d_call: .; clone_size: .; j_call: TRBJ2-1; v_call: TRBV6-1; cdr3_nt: TGTGCCAGCAGAGCCAACAGGCTTACCTACAATGAGCAGTTCTTC; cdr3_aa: CASRANRLTYNEQFF
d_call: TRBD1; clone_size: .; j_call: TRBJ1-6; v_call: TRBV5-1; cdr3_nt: TGCGCCAGCAGCTACGGCCCGACAGGGGACTCACCCCTCCACTTT; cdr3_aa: CASSYGPTGDSPLHF
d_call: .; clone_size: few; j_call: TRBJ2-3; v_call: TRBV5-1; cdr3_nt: TGCGCCAGCAGCTCCACCGGACTTCATATCACAGATACGCAGTATTTT; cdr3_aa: CASSSTGLHITDTQYF
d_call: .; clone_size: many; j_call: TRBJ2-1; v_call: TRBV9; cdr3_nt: TGTGCCAGCAGCGTGGTTAGCTCCGATGAGCAGTTCTTC; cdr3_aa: CASSVVSSDEQFF
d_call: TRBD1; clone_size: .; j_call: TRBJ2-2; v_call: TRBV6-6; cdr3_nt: TGTGCCACGACAGGGGCGGGAACCGGGGAGCTGTTTTTT; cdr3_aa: CATTGAGTGELFF
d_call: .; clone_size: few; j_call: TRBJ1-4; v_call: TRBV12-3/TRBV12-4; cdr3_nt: TGTGCCAGCAGCCAGACTCGACGCGGTGAAAAACTGTTTTTT; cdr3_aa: CASSQTRRGEKLFF
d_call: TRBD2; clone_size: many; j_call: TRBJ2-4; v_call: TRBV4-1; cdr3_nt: TGCGCCAGCAGCCACATCGGGGGGAATTTAGCCAAAAACATTCAGTACTTC; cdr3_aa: CASSHIGGNLAKNIQYF
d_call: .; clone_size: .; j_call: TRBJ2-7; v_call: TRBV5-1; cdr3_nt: TGCGCCAGCAGTTCCAACAGACTAACCTATCCTTTTGTGTCGCCTTACGAGCAGTACTTC; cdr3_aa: CASSSNRLTYPFVSPYEQYF
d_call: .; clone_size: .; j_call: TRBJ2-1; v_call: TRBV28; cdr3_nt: TGTGCCAGCAACTCAAAATTGGAGCAGTTCTTC; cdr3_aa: CASNSKLEQFF
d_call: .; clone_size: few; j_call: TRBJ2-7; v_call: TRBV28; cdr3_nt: TGTGCCAGCAGTTTCGCGGGGATAAGCTACGAGCAGTACTTC; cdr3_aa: CASSFAGISYEQYF
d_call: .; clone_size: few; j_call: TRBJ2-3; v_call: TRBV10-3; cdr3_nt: TGTGCCATCCGAAGCCAGCCTAGCACAGATACGCAGTATTTT; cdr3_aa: CAIRSQPSTDTQYF
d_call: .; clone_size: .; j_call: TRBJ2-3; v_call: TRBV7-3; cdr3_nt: TGTGCCAGCAGCTCTACAGGGTTTGGGGGCACAGATACGCAGTATTTT; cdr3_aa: CASSSTGFGGTDTQYF
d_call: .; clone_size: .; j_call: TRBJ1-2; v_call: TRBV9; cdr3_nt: TGTGCCAGCACTCGAACAGTGGGAAGCTATGGCTACACCTTC; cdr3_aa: CASTRTVGSYGYTF
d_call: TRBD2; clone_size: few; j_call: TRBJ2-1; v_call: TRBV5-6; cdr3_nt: TGTGCCAGCAGCCGCCGGCCGGGACTAGCATCCCCAAATGAGCAGTTCTTC; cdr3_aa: CASSRRPGLASPNEQFF
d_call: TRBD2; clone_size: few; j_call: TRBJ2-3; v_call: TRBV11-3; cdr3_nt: TGTGCCAGCAGCTTAGACCGGGGACTATCAGATACGCAGTATTTT; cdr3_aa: CASSLDRGLSDTQYF
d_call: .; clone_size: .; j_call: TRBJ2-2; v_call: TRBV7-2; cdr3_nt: TGTGCCAGCAGCTTAGCCTACGGGGAGCTGTTTTTT; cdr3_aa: CASSLAYGELFF
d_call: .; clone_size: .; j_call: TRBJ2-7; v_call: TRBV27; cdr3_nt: TGTGCCAGCAGTCCGACAGTCCGCCCCGGGGAGCAGTACTTC; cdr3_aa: CASSPTVRPGEQYF
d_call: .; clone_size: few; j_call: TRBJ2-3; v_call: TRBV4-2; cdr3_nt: TGTGCCAGCAGCCCTGGGGGGGCCTTCCCAGATACGCAGTATTTT; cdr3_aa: CASSPGGAFPDTQYF
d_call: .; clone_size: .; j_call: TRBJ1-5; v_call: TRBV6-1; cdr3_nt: TGTGCCAGCAGTGAAGTGGAGAATCAGCCCCAGCATTTT; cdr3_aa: CASSEVENQPQHF
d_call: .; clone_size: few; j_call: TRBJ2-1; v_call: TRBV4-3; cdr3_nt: TGCGCCAGCAGCCCAGTGAACAGGGCTTACAATGAGCAGTTCTTC; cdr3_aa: CASSPVNRAYNEQFF
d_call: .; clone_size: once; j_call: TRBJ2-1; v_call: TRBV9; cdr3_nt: TGTGCCAGCAGCGTTGCTGGGGACAATGAGCAGTTCTTC; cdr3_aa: CASSVAGDNEQFF
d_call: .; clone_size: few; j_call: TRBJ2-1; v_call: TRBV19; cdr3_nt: TGTGCCAGTCGAAAGGGGGCGGGAGGAAACAATGAGCAGTTCTTC; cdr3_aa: CASRKGAGGNNEQFF
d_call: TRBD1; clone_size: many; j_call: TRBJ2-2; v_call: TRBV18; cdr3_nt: TGTGCCAGCTCACTAACGACAGGGGTGAACACCGGGGAGCTGTTTTTT; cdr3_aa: CASSLTTGVNTGELFF